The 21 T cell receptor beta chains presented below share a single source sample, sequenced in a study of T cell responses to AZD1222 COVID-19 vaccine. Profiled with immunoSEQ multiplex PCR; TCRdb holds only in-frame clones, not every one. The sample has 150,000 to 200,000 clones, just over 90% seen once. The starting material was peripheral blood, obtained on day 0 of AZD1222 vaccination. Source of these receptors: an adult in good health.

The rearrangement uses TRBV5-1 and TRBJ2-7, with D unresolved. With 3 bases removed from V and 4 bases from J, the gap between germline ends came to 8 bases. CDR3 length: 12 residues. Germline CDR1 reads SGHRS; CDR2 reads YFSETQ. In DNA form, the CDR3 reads TGCGCCAGCAGCTATATCGGGTACGAGCAGTACTTC. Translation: CASSYIGYEQYF.

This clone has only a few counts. The CDR3 sequence: CASSSWGLGLVDYEQYF. CDR3 DNA sequence: TGTGCCAGCAGCAGTTGGGGTTTGGGACTAGTAGACTACGAGCAGTACTTC. The J gene is TRBJ2-7, the V gene TRBV7-9, with 8 bases identical to TRBD2. The CDR3 contains 17 residues. CDR1 SEHNR and CDR2 FQNEAQ come from the germline V gene (reference sequence). After removal of 5 bases from V and 3 bases from J, the junction contained 15 bases not matched to a gene. The whole variable domain, filled in from reference TRBV7-9 and TRBJ2-7, reads DTGVSQNPRHKITKRGQNVTFRCDPISEHNRLYWYRQTLGQGPEFLTYFQNEAQLEKSRLLSDRFSAERPKGSFSTLEIQRTEQGDSAMYLCASSSWGLGLVDYEQYFGPGTRLTVT.

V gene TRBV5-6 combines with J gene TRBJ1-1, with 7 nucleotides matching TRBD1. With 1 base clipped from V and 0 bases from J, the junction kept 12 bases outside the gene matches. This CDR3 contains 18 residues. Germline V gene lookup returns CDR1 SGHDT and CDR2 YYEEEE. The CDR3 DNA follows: TGTGCCAGCAGCTTGCGGACAGGTTGGATGGGGATGAACACTGAAGCTTTCTTT. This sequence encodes CASSLRTGWMGMNTEAFF.

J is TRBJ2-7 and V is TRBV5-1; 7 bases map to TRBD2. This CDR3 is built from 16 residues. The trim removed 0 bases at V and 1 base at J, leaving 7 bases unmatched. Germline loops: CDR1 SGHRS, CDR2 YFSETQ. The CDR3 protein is CASSLESSGSSYEQYF. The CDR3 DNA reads TGCGCCAGCAGCTTGGAGTCTAGCGGTTCGTCCTACGAGCAGTACTTC. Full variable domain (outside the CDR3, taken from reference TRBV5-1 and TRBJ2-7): KAGVTQTPRYLIKTRGQQVTLSCSPISGHRSVSWYQQTPGQGLQFLFEYFSETQRNKGNFPGRFSGRQFSNSRSEMNVSTLELGDSALYLCASSLESSGSSYEQYFGPGTRLTVT.

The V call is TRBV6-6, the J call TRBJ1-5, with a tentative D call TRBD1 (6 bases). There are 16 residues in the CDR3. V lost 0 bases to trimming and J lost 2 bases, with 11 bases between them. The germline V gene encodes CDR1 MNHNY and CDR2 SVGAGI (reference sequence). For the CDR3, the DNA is TGTGCCAGCAGTTACTCGATTCGACAGGGCAATCAGCCCCAGCATTTT. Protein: CASSYSIRQGNQPQHF.

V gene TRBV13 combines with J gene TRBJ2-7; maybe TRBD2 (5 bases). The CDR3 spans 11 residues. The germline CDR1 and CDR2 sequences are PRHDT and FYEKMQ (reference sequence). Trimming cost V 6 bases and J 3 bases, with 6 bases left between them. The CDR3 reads CASRLVYEQYF. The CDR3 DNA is TGTGCCAGCAGACTAGTCTACGAGCAGTACTTC. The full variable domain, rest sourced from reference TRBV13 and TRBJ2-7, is AAGVIQSPRHLIKEKRETATLKCYPIPRHDTVYWYQQGPGQDPQFLISFYEKMQSDKGSIPDRFSAQQFSDYHSELNMSSLELGDSALYFCASRLVYEQYFGPGTRLTVT.

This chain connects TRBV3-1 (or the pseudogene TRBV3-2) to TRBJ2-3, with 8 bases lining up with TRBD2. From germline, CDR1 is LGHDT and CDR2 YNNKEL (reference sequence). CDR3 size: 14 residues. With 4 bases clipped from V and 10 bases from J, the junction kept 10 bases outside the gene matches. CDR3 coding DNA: TGTGCCAGCAGCCCTCCGGCGGGGGGTGGTCCGCAGTATTTT. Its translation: CASSPPAGGGPQYF.

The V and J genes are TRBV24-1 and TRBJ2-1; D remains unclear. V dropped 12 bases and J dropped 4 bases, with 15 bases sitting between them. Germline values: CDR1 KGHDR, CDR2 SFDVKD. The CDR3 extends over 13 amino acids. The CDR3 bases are TGTGCCCCCGGTGCCGAGGATTACAATGAGCAGTTCTTC. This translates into CAPGAEDYNEQFF.

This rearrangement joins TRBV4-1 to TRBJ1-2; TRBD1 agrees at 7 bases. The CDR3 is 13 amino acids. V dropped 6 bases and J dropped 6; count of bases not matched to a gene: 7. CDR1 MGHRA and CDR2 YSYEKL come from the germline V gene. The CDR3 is CASRLTGEHGYTF. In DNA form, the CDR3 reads TGCGCCAGCAGACTCACAGGGGAGCATGGCTACACCTTC.

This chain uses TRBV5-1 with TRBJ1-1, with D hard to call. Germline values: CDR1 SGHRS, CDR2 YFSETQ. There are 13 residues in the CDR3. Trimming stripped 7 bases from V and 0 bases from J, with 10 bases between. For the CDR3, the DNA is TGCGCCAGCCTCGGACCCATGAACACTGAAGCTTTCTTT. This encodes CASLGPMNTEAFF.

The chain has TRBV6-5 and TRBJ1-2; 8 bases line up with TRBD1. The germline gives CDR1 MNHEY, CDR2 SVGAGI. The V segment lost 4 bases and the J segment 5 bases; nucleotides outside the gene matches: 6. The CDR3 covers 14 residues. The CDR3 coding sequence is TGTGCCAGCAGTTCAGGGGGCGCAGGTTATGGCTACACCTTC. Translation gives CASSSGGAGYGYTF.

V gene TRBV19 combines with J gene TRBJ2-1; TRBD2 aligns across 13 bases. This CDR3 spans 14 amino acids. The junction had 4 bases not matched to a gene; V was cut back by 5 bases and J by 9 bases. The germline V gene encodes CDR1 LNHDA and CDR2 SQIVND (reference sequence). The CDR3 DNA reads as TGTGCCAGTAGTTTCGGGACTAGCGGGGTTGAGCAGTTCTTC. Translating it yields CASSFGTSGVEQFF.

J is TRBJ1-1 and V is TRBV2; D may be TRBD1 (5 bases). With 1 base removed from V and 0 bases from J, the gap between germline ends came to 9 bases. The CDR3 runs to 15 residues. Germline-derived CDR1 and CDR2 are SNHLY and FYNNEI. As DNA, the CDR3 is TGTGCCAGCAGTGAAGTGGACACCATGAACACTGAAGCTTTCTTT. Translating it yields CASSEVDTMNTEAFF.

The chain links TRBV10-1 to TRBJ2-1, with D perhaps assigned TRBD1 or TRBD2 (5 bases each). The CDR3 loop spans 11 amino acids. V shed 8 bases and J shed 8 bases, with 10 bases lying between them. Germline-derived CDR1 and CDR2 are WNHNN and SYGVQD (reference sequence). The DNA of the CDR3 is TGCGCCAGCGGGAGAGGGGATGAGCAGTTCTTC. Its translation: CASGRGDEQFF.

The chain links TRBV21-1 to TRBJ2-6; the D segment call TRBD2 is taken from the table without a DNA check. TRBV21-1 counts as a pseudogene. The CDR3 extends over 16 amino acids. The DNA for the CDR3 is TGTGCCAGCAGCAAAATTATCCTAGCCGGGGCCAACGTCCTGACTTTC. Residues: CASSKIILAGANVLTF.

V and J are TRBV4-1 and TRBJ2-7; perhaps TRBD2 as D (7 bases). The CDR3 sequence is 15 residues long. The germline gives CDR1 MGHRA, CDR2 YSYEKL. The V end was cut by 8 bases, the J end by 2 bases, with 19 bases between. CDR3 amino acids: CASWLGGGPPYEQYF. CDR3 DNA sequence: TGCGCCAGCTGGTTAGGGGGAGGGCCGCCCTACGAGCAGTACTTC.

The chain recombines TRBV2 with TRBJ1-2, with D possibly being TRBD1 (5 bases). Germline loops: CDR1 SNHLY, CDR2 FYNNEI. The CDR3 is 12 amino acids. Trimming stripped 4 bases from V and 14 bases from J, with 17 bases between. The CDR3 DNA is TGTGCCAGCAGTGCATCCGGGACTCCTAGAACCTTC. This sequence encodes CASSASGTPRTF.

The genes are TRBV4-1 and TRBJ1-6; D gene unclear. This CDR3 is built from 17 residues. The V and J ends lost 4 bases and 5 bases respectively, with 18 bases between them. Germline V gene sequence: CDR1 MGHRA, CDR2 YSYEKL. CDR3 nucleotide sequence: TGCGCCAGCAGCCCTGAAAGAGGACGATTTAATAATTCACCCCTCCACTTT. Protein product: CASSPERGRFNNSPLHF.

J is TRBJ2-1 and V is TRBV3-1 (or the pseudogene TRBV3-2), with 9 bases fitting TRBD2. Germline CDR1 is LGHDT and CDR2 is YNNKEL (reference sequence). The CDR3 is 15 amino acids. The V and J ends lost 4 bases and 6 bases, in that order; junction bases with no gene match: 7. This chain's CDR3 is CASSPLREGPNEQFF. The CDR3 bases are TGTGCCAGCAGCCCCCTGCGGGAGGGGCCCAATGAGCAGTTCTTC.

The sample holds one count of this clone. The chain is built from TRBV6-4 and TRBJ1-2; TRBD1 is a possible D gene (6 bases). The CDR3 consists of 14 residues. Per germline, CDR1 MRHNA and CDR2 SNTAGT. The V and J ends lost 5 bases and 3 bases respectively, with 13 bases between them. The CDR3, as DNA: TGTGCCAGCAGTACAGGGATCTCGGACTATGGCTACACCTTC. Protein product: CASSTGISDYGYTF.

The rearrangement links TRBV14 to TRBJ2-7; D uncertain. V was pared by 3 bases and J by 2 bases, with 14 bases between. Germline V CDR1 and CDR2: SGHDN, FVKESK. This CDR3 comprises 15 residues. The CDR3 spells CASSQTPAAAYEQYF. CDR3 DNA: TGTGCCAGCAGCCAGACCCCAGCTGCCGCCTACGAGCAGTACTTC.